This T cell receptor (beta chain) was captured by sequencing in a study of response to subunit inactivated influenza vaccine. Only a few counts were recorded for this clonotype. The CDR3 has 15 residues. After removal of 4 bases from V and 4 bases from J, the junction contained 6 bases not matched to a gene. From germline, CDR1 is SGHRS and CDR2 YFSETQ. TCRdb passed the RT-PCR reads through MiXCR, listing each CDR3 protein once. This table has more than 450,000 distinct CDR3 sequences, around 11% appearing once. This sample was shared with a second study, whose subject was T cells expressing NK-cell markers. That study reports: With UMIs, 5'RACE template switching was used to make TCR beta cDNA.

This chain uses TRBV5-1 with TRBJ2-3; 10 nucleotides match TRBD1. The sample here was PBMCs from blood, taken on the day of vaccination. This receptor was identified in a man in his forties or fifties who received an inactivated influenza vaccine. CDR3 DNA sequence: TGCGCCAGCAGCCCCGGGACAGGGGAGGCAGATACGCAGTATTTT. Its translation: CASSPGTGEADTQYF. Full variable domain (rest looked up from reference TRBV5-1 and TRBJ2-3): KAGVTQTPRYLIKTRGQQVTLSCSPISGHRSVSWYQQTPGQGLQFLFEYFSETQRNKGNFPGRFSGRQFSNSRSEMNVSTLELGDSALYLCASSPGTGEADTQYFGPGTRLTVL.